This T cell receptor (beta chain) was observed in a study of blood T cells in healthy people across ages. Notes on this clonotype: Its antigen is unknown.

The study recruited healthy Caucasian donors from Russia who were aged about 6 to 100. Notes on the study in general: PBMCs were not sorted, which prevented a conclusive comparison of naive versus antigen-experienced cells. While age rose, TCR beta diversity per million T cells dropped in a roughly linear way.

Combining a sample-barcoded 5' primer with a J-beta primer mix, a second PCR ran for about 7 to 12 cycles. TCRdb re-called the 5' RACE reads with MiXCR, one entry per CDR3 protein. Seen here are around 1.7 million distinct CDR3 sequences, over 25% observed once, and the top ten hold roughly 8%. Sequencing input: blood. This sequence was found in a woman aged 25 to 45 in good health.

CDR3 region: CASSSYDRENTEAFF. In DNA, the CDR3 is TGTGCCAGCAGCTCGTACGACAGGGAGAACACTGAAGCTTTCTTT. This chain uses TRBV11-1 with TRBJ1-1, with TRBD1 identical over 7 bases. J gave up 1 base and V 4 bases, and 6 bases lay outside the gene matches. Germline V lookup: CDR1 SGHAT, CDR2 FQDESV (reference sequence). The CDR3 loop spans 15 amino acids.